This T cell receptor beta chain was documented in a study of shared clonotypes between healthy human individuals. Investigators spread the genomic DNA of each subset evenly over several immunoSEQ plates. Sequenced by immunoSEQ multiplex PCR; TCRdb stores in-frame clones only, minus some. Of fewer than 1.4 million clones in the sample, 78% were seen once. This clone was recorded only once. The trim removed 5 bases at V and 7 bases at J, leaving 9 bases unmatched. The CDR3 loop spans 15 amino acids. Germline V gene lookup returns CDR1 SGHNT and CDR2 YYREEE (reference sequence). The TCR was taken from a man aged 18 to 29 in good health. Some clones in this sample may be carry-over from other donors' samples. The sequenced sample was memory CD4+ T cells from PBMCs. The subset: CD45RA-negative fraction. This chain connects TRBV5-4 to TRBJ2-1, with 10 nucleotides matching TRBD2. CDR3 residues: CASSLVGAGGNEQFF. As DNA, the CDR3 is TGTGCCAGCAGTCTTGTAGGAGCGGGAGGGAATGAGCAGTTCTTC.